The clone carrying this T cell receptor (beta chain) was seen more than once but under ten times. Antigen specificity is unknown. TCRdb reprocessed the 5' RACE reads via MiXCR and lists one record per CDR3 protein. In the table there are roughly 500,000 distinct CDR3 sequences, 20% of which are singletons. V was trimmed by 3 bases and J by 3 bases, leaving 12 bases between them. This CDR3 has 14 amino acids. CDR1 ENHRY and CDR2 SYGVKD come from the germline V gene. The sample originates from a study of T-cell memory formation after mild COVID-19. Study findings and constraints: The study found balanced CD4/CD8 in clones contracting day 15 to 85 and a CD4+ lean in later expanders.

This sequence was found in an adult woman who had mild COVID-19 (a few samples of this study predate the infection). Cell type and time point are not known. Sequencing used PBMCs or a T cell subset sorted from them (not recorded which). This chain joins TRBV10-3 and TRBJ2-7; TRBD1 or TRBD2 may be the D gene (6 bases each). CDR3 sequence reads: CAISEGGNIYEQYF. CDR3 nucleotides: TGTGCCATCAGTGAAGGGGGGAACATCTACGAGCAGTACTTC.